The present T cell receptor beta chain was sequenced within a study of T-cell reconstitution after alpha-beta-depleted transplantation in children. The study, taken as a whole, reports: T-cell counts and diversity were attributed mostly to newly produced T cells one year after transplant. High day-60 TCRbeta diversity in some patients came from surviving recipient T cells and thymic progenitors. Reportedly, roughly two months post-transplant, alpha-beta T cells arose from several hundred expanded graft clones.

This clonotype was counted ten times or more. What it recognizes is unknown. Preparation of the TCRbeta library was carried out with unique molecular identifiers. TCRdb used MiXCR to reprocess the PCR reads, holding one entry per CDR3 protein. In the table there are about 200,000 distinct CDR3 sequences, around 7% of which are singletons. The germline CDR1 and CDR2 sequences are MDHEN and SYDVKM. The trim removed 6 bases at V and 4 bases at J, leaving 1 base unmatched. This CDR3 comprises 14 residues. The sample consisted of PBMCs, taken before TCRalphabeta/CD19-depleted stem cell transplant. The clonotype comes from a boy aged 2 to 10 with acute lymphoblastic leukemia, due to receive a stem cell transplant. The chain has TRBV28 and TRBJ2-3; 13 bases fit TRBD2. CDR3 protein: CASSGTSGADTQYF. Written as DNA, the CDR3 is TGTGCCAGCAGCGGGACTAGCGGGGCAGATACGCAGTATTTT.